This T cell receptor beta chain derives from a study of T cells in Graves' hyperthyroidism and ophthalmopathy. Study observations and caveats: Model-based prediction identified ophthalmopathy a median around 6.5 months prior to its onset. Researchers report that a 13 V-J model separated ophthalmopathy from stable hyperthyroidism. Most thyroid-expanded clonotypes above 0.001 were also found in blood.

Patients were excluded because of uncontrolled infection, other autoimmune disease, pregnancy or lactation. Comment on this clonotype: Antigen unknown.

The investigators amplified TCR beta CDR3 regions from RNA transcripts. When the TCR CDR3 underwent first-round RT-PCR, the HTBI primer set was used. One entry per CDR3 protein, called by TCRdb with MiXCR from the multiplex PCR reads. The table shows about 640,000 distinct CDR3 sequences, with 45% occurring only once. In germline, CDR1 is SQVTM, CDR2 ANQGSEA. This CDR3 has 13 amino acids. The V and J ends lost 3 bases and 5 bases respectively, with 13 bases between them. This TCR came from an adult man with Graves' disease, either hyperthyroidism or ophthalmopathy (not recorded which). Input material: peripheral blood or thyroid tissue (not recorded which). The chain combines TRBV29-1 with TRBJ1-2; tentatively, D is TRBD1 (5 bases). The CDR3 is CSVEPIRGYGYTF. The CDR3, as DNA: TGCAGCGTTGAGCCAATCCGGGGGTATGGCTACACCTTC.